What follows are 22 T cell receptor beta chains derived from one specimen sequenced in a study of T cells in women clearing cervical HPV infection. The table came from immunoSEQ multiplex PCR; TCRdb's copy has only in-frame clones and leaves some out. Reported are about 35,000 clones; the ten largest clones contain 6.5% to 9%. The sample taken for sequencing was blood buffy coat. These TCRs come from a woman aged 18 to 75 with a cervical HPV16 infection that either progressed to CIN3+ or cleared (not recorded which).

In the case of this clone: The CDR3 is cut off 3 residues early in the read; its end comes from the germline J gene. V usage is TRBV6-1 and J usage is TRBJ2-1; 13 nucleotides align to TRBD2. Trimming cost V 2 bases and J 6 bases; bases outside gene matches: 4. The V gene's germline CDR1 is MNHNS and CDR2 SASEGT. The CDR3 has 16 amino acids. The CDR3 bases that were read are TGTGCCAGCAGTGAACGTTGGACTAGCGGGGGCAATGAG. Residues: CASSERWTSGGNE. The full CDR3 is CASSERWTSGGNEQFF.

As concerns this clone: The read ends 3 residues shy of where the CDR3 ends; the end is completed using the germline J gene. Other DNA sequences in the sample encode the same CDR3. V usage is TRBV18 and J usage is TRBJ2-2; D might be TRBD2 (6 bases). The CDR3 sequence is 15 residues long. CDR1 and CDR2 from the germline V gene are KGHSH and LQKENI. V was trimmed by 3 bases and J by 2 bases, leaving 10 bases between them. Partial CDR3 DNA: TGTGCCAGCTCACCGTCCGGGGGAAACACCGGGGAG. Amino acids: CASSPSGGNTGE. The complete CDR3 sequence is CASSPSGGNTGELFF. Drawing the rest from reference TRBV18 and TRBJ2-2, the complete variable domain is NAGVMQNPRHLVRRRGQEARLRCSPMKGHSHVYWYRQLPEEGLKFMVYLQKENIIDESGMPKERFSAEFPKEGPSILRIQQVVRGDSAAYFCASSPSGGNTGELFFGEGSRLTVL.

Note on this clone: The read comes to an end 3 residues before the CDR3 does, leaving the germline J gene to fill in the end. The rearrangement links TRBV6-4 to TRBJ2-3, with no clear D. CDR3 length equals 14 residues. Germline CDR1 is MRHNA and CDR2 is SNTAGT. The germline V and J ends were trimmed by 2 bases and 2 bases, with 8 bases remaining between them. CDR3 amino acids: CASSDGQDTDTQYF. Partial CDR3 DNA: TGTGCCAGCAGTGACGGGCAGGACACAGATACG.

Comments on this clone: The read stops 3 residues short of the end of the CDR3; the missing end is completed from the germline J gene. The V gene is TRBV29-1, the J gene TRBJ1-2; 7 bases map to TRBD1. The V gene end was trimmed by 3 bases and the J gene end by 6 bases; junction bases not matched to a gene: 4. Per the germline V gene, CDR1 is SQVTM and CDR2 is ANQGSEA. The CDR3 is 12 amino acids. This CDR3 reads CSVEGGGDGYTF. The sequenced part of the CDR3 DNA is TGCAGCGTTGAGGGAGGGGGCGATGGC.

Details on this clone: Coverage ceases 3 residues before the CDR3 finishes, and the germline J gene fills in the end. The chain combines TRBV2 with TRBJ1-2; D gene ambiguous. CDR1 and CDR2 from the germline V gene are SNHLY and FYNNEI. The CDR3 loop spans 12 amino acids. The covered CDR3 bases are TGTGCCAGCAGTGAAGACTTTTTCGGC. It encodes CASSEDFFG. The full CDR3 protein is CASSEDFFGYTF.

A remark on this clone: The sequence runs out 3 residues before the end of the CDR3; the remainder is reconstructed from the germline J gene. V is TRBV19 and J is TRBJ1-2; TRBD1 matches at 7 bases. The germline V gene encodes CDR1 LNHDA and CDR2 SQIVND (reference sequence). The CDR3 runs to 13 residues. Trimming cost V 11 bases and J 4 bases; bases outside gene matches: 10. The covered CDR3 bases are TGTGCCGGGTCGACAGGGTACTTCTATGGC. Translating gives CAGSTGYFYG. In full, the CDR3 is CAGSTGYFYGYTF.

The CDR3 is CASSLGHFLETQYF. Partial CDR3 DNA: TGTGCCAGCAGTTTGGGACATTTTTTGGAGACC. The chain combines TRBV6-2 or TRBV6-3 with TRBJ2-5; weak D call: TRBD1 (6 bases). Read coverage stops 3 residues before the CDR3 terminus; the germline J gene supplies the remainder. CDR3 length: 14 residues. Germline values: CDR1 MNHEY, CDR2 SVGEGT. V shed 4 bases and J shed 5 bases, with 14 bases lying between them.

A remark on this clone: The observed sequence ends 3 residues before the CDR3 terminus, with the missing tail filled in from the germline J gene. The chain uses TRBV5-4 and TRBJ1-2, with D tentatively TRBD1 (5 bases). This CDR3 is built from 13 residues. Germline V CDR1 and CDR2: SGHNT, YYREEE (reference sequence). CDR3 sequence: CASSSPGDGGYTF. The sequenced CDR3 bases are TGTGCCAGCAGCTCGCCGGGGGATGGAGGC.

Note on this clone: With the read ending 3 residues before the CDR3 end, the germline J gene is used to fill in that end. The chain links TRBV30 to TRBJ1-1, with TRBD1 matching 7 bases. This CDR3 is built from 13 residues. V lost 5 bases and J lost 0; bases outside the gene matches: 3. Germline V CDR1 and CDR2: GTSNPN, SVGIG (reference sequence). The chain's CDR3 is CAWEGQLNTEAFF. The sequenced part of the CDR3 DNA is TGTGCCTGGGAGGGACAGTTGAACACTGAA.

On this clone: Read coverage stops 3 residues before the CDR3 terminus; the germline J gene supplies the remainder. The J gene is TRBJ2-3, the V gene TRBV4-1, with a weak D call TRBD2 (6 bases). The CDR3 totals 15 residues. Deletions cut 2 bases from V and 2 bases from J, with 11 bases between. The germline V gene has CDR1 MGHRA and CDR2 YSYEKL. The CDR3: CASSQNGGNTDTQYF. The sequenced part of the CDR3 DNA is TGCGCCAGCAGCCAAAACGGGGGAAACACAGATACG.

Turning to this clone: The read ends 3 residues shy of where the CDR3 ends; the end is completed using the germline J gene. The chain links TRBV7-2 to TRBJ1-1; 9 bases map to TRBD1. CDR1 and CDR2 from the germline V gene are SGHTA and FQGNSA. The CDR3 runs to 15 residues. V was pared by 2 bases and J by 7 bases, with 8 bases of the junction left unmatched. The sequenced part of the CDR3 DNA is TGTGCCAGCAGCTTAATGCCTACAGGGGGCCTTGAA. Protein product: CASSLMPTGGLE. The complete CDR3 sequence is CASSLMPTGGLEAFF.

A word on this clone: The read falls 3 residues short of the CDR3 end, and the missing part is taken from the germline J gene. The chain carries TRBV18 and TRBJ2-2; 7 bases fit TRBD1. Looked up from germline, CDR1 is KGHSH and CDR2 is LQKENI. With V trimmed by 3 bases and J by 0 bases, 1 base remained unmatched. This CDR3 is built from 15 residues. The part of the CDR3 DNA that was read is TGTGCCAGCTCACCGGGACAGTCGAACACCGGGGAG. The encoded protein is CASSPGQSNTGE. The CDR3 in full is CASSPGQSNTGELFF.

A note on this clone: The missing CDR3 end, 3 residues past where the read stops, is filled in from the germline J gene. The chain carries TRBV18 and TRBJ2-7; TRBD1 agrees at 11 bases. There are 14 residues in the CDR3. The germline V gene has CDR1 KGHSH and CDR2 LQKENI. Germline trimming cut 6 bases from V and 4 bases from J; bases unmatched to any gene: 5. The CDR3 protein is CASSAGTGGYEQYF. CDR3 bases read: TGTGCCAGCTCGGCCGGGACAGGGGGATACGAG.

About this clone: The read gets to within 3 residues of the CDR3 end, and the germline J gene fills in the rest. The rearrangement links TRBV4-1 to TRBJ1-2; D ambiguous. CDR1 is MGHRA and CDR2 is YSYEKL in the germline V gene. This CDR3 comprises 13 residues. V dropped 4 bases and J dropped 4 bases, with 10 bases sitting between them. The CDR3 region is CASSLSSGYGYTF. The CDR3 bases that were read are TGCGCCAGCAGCCTAAGTAGTGGCTATGGC.

Notes on this clone: The read terminates 3 residues before the CDR3 end, so the remaining end is supplied by the germline J gene. The chain carries TRBV7-2 and TRBJ2-3; no clear D. V lost 5 bases, J lost 7 bases, and 10 bases lay in between. The CDR3 contains 12 residues. Germline loops: CDR1 SGHTA, CDR2 FQGNSA. The CDR3 loop is CASSLDLNTQYF. CDR3 bases read: TGTGCCAGCAGCCTCGACTTGAATACG.

As concerns this clone: From the germline J gene comes the end of the CDR3, since the read stops 3 residues before it. V gene TRBV18 combines with J gene TRBJ2-4; TRBD1 matches 8 bases. Germline CDR1 KGHSH, CDR2 LQKENI. CDR3 length equals 15 residues. The CDR3 DNA, read in part, is TGTGCCAGCTCACCTAACGGACAGGGAATGAATGGT. It encodes CASSPNGQGMNG. The entire CDR3 protein reads CASSPNGQGMNGQYF.

About this clone: The read comes to an end 3 residues before the CDR3 does, leaving the germline J gene to fill in the end. The chain uses TRBV6-1 and TRBJ1-2; TRBD1 might be the D (6 bases). The CDR3 sequence is 14 residues long. The germline V gene has CDR1 MNHNS and CDR2 SASEGT. The CDR3: CASSEARGAYDYTF. Incomplete CDR3 DNA: TGTGCCAGCAGTGAAGCGCGGGGGGCCTACGAC.

Of note for this clone: The read ends 3 residues shy of where the CDR3 ends; the end is completed using the germline J gene. This chain links TRBV5-1 with TRBJ2-7; D gene ambiguous. Per the germline V gene, CDR1 is SGHRS and CDR2 is YFSETQ. V lost 0 bases, J lost 3 bases, and 10 bases lay in between. This CDR3 has 14 residues. Incomplete CDR3 DNA: TGCGCCAGCAGCTTGGAGCCAGGATTCTACGAG. Its translation is CASSLEPGFYE. In full, the CDR3 reads CASSLEPGFYEQYF.

Concerning this clone itself: The sequence runs out 3 residues before the end of the CDR3; the remainder is reconstructed from the germline J gene. The chain has TRBV5-1 and TRBJ1-1, with D maybe TRBD1 (6 bases). CDR1 and CDR2 from the germline V gene are SGHRS and YFSETQ. CDR3 length: 16 residues. V was trimmed by 3 bases and J by 1 base, leaving 16 bases between them. The CDR3 loop is CASSSEPQGSNTEAFF. The DNA read from the CDR3 is TGCGCCAGCAGCTCGGAACCACAGGGTTCGAACACTGAA.

As regards this clone: Sequencing ends 3 residues short of the CDR3 end; the germline J gene provides the rest. V gene TRBV29-1 combines with J gene TRBJ1-4, with 9 bases lining up with TRBD1. V lost 7 bases, J lost 6 bases, and 6 bases stayed unmatched. Germline-derived CDR1 and CDR2 are SQVTM and ANQGSEA. There are 13 residues in the CDR3. CDR3 protein: CSAGTGWDEKLFF. CDR3 DNA (partial): TGCAGCGCCGGGACAGGGTGGGATGAAAAA. Supplemented by reference TRBV29-1 and TRBJ1-4, the full variable domain reads SAVISQKPSRDICQRGTSLTIQCQVDSQVTMMFWYRQQPGQSLTLIATANQGSEATYESGFVIDKFPISRPNLTFSTLTVSNMSPEDSSIYLCSAGTGWDEKLFFGSGTQLSVL.

A word on this clone: The CDR3 goes on 3 residues after the read ends, and that part is filled in from the germline J gene. The V and J genes are TRBV5-6 and TRBJ1-2; D is perhaps TRBD1 (6 bases). CDR1 and CDR2 from the germline V gene are SGHDT and YYEEEE. This CDR3 contains 15 residues. The CDR3 is CASSLDAGASWGYTF. Incomplete CDR3 DNA: TGTGCCAGCAGCTTGGATGCAGGGGCCTCTTGGGGC.

A note on this clone: The CDR3 is cut off 3 residues early in the read; its end comes from the germline J gene. Other nucleotide sequences from this sample produce the same CDR3. J is TRBJ2-1 and V is TRBV18, with 12 bases lining up with TRBD2. Germline assignment: CDR1 KGHSH and CDR2 LQKENI. CDR3 length: 15 amino acids. The junction had 2 bases not matched to a gene; V was cut back by 6 bases and J by 2 bases. Incomplete CDR3 DNA: TGTGCCAGCTCCCGGACTAGCGGGGCCTACAATGAG. It specifies CASSRTSGAYNE. The whole CDR3 reads CASSRTSGAYNEQFF.